These 12 T cell receptor beta chains share one sample of origin, sequenced in a study of T cells in Graves' hyperthyroidism and ophthalmopathy. The investigators amplified TCR beta CDR3 regions from RNA transcripts. First-round RT-PCR targeting the TCR CDR3 was performed with the HTBI primer set. MiXCR, run by TCRdb on the multiplex PCR reads, gives a single entry per CDR3 protein. This table has approximately 260,000 distinct CDR3 sequences, approximately 16% appearing once. Sequenced material: blood. The origin of the receptors is a woman in her forties or fifties with Graves' hyperthyroidism that later progressed to Graves' ophthalmopathy.

This chain links TRBV2 with TRBJ2-1; no clear D gene. Trimming removed 6 bases from V and 8 bases from J, with 20 bases in between. The germline V gene encodes CDR1 SNHLY and CDR2 FYNNEI. The CDR3 runs to 15 residues. The CDR3 nucleotides read TGTGCCAGCAGACCCGTATGGAATGACGCCGATGAGCAGTTCTTC. This encodes CASRPVWNDADEQFF.

This clonotype was detected many times. The chain employs TRBV30 and TRBJ1-1; D is perhaps TRBD1 (6 bases). CDR3 size: 11 residues. Trimming left V 5 bases short and J 10 bases short, with 14 bases between. The germline gives CDR1 GTSNPN, CDR2 SVGIG (reference sequence). The CDR3 nucleotides are TGTGCCTGGGGGGGGGCAGTCAGAGCTTTCTTT. Protein sequence: CAWGGAVRAFF.

V and J are TRBV20-1 and TRBJ2-3, with D perhaps matching TRBD2 (6 bases). Trimming cost V 3 bases and J 2 bases, with 12 bases left between them. CDR1 is DFQATT, CDR2 SNEGSKA, per germline (reference sequence). There are 14 residues in the CDR3. The CDR3 nucleotides read TGCAGTGCTAGGGTAACTAGCTCCACAGATACGCAGTATTTT. This sequence encodes CSARVTSSTDTQYF.

This clonotype was seen ten or more times. This chain joins TRBV12-3 or TRBV12-4 and TRBJ2-5, with TRBD1 identical over 9 bases. V gave up 6 bases and J gave up 1 base; unmatched junction bases: 3. The CDR3 totals 14 residues. This CDR3 is CASSRQGVQETQYF. The CDR3 region has the DNA TGTGCCAGCAGCAGACAGGGGGTCCAAGAGACCCAGTACTTC.

This clonotype was found many times. The chain recombines TRBV11-3 with TRBJ2-6, with no clear D. Trimming took 2 bases from V and 0 from J, leaving 14 bases between them. Germline lookup yields CDR1 SGHNT and CDR2 YENEEA. The CDR3 loop spans 18 amino acids. The CDR3 region has the DNA TGTGCCAGCAGCTTATTTGGACCAAGCCTCTCTGGGGCCAACGTCCTGACTTTC. It codes for CASSLFGPSLSGANVLTF.

The genes are TRBV6-1 and TRBJ2-7; 11 bases fit TRBD2. V gave up 5 bases and J gave up 6 bases; unmatched junction bases: 3. CDR3 length: 13 amino acids. CDR1 MNHNS and CDR2 SASEGT come from the germline V gene. The CDR3 spells CASSTSGRVEQYF. The CDR3 DNA is TGTGCCAGCAGTACTAGCGGGAGAGTCGAGCAGTACTTC.

The chain recombines TRBV4-1 with TRBJ2-2; TRBD1 or TRBD2 may be the D gene (5 bases each). V lost 0 bases to trimming and J lost 6 bases, with 14 bases between them. There are 16 residues in the CDR3. CDR1 and CDR2 from the germline V gene are MGHRA and YSYEKL. DNA for the CDR3: TGCGCCAGCAGCCAAGAAAGGGGCAGAGGGGCCGGGGAGCTGTTTTTT. Protein product: CASSQERGRGAGELFF.

The gene calls are TRBV7-9 and TRBJ1-1; 10 positions agree with TRBD1. This CDR3 has 15 residues. V lost 5 bases, J lost 5 bases, and 8 bases stayed unmatched. The germline gives CDR1 SEHNR, CDR2 FQNEAQ (reference sequence). CDR3 region: CASSRQGARRTEAFF. In DNA, the CDR3 is TGTGCCAGCAGCCGACAGGGGGCGCGAAGAACTGAAGCTTTCTTT.

This rearrangement joins TRBV19 to TRBJ2-4; D is unclear. The CDR3 runs 15 residues. CDR1 is LNHDA, CDR2 SQIVND, per germline (reference sequence). V was shortened by 5 bases and J by 2 bases, with 13 bases between the two germline ends. The CDR3 region has the DNA TGTGCCAGTAGTCGTGAGGCTCGAACCAAAAACATTCAGTACTTC. Its translation: CASSREARTKNIQYF.

A note on this clonotype: No DNA is shown, since the ends of the CDR3 on it are uncertain; the CDR3 is the one TCRdb lists. V is TRBV5-1 and J is TRBJ2-3; the table's D call, TRBD1, has no DNA check behind it. The CDR3 adds up to 20 amino acids, both ends counted. The germline V gene encodes CDR1 SGHRS and CDR2 YFSETQ. The chain's CDR3 is CASSFYICSAPLPGTDTQYF.

J is TRBJ2-7 and V is TRBV6-2 or TRBV6-3, with D possibly being TRBD1 (6 bases). Trimming removed 1 base from V and 4 bases from J, with 14 bases in between. Germline CDR1 is MNHEY and CDR2 is SVGEGT. This CDR3 has 15 residues. CDR3 sequence (DNA): TGTGCCAGCAGTTACTACCGGGACACCACATACGAGCAGTACTTC. Encoded protein: CASSYYRDTTYEQYF.

Comment on this clonotype: A read error may be the cause here, since a much bigger clone is one base away. This chain uses TRBV20-1 with TRBJ2-1; TRBD2 agrees at 11 bases. This CDR3 is 14 amino acids long. Germline assignment: CDR1 DFQATT and CDR2 SNEGSKA (reference sequence). V was pared by 6 bases and J by 7 bases, with 8 bases of the junction left unmatched. The CDR3 DNA reads as TGCAGTGCCCTGACTAGCGGGATGAGTAATGAGCAGTTCTTC. Its translation is CSALTSGMSNEQFF.